The 23 T cell receptor beta chains listed next were all sequenced from one sample in a study of sequential checkpoint blockade in melanoma. TCRdb's copy holds only in-frame clones and misses some; the assay was immunoSEQ multiplex PCR. Seen here are more than 9,500 clones, roughly two thirds observed once, and the top ten hold about 25%. Treatment indicated: randomized to nivolumab then ipilimumab (arm A) or the reverse (arm B). Here the sequenced sample was CD8+ T cells sorted from blood (inferred from file names), taken from a patient given nivolumab and ipilimumab in sequence. The source of these receptors is a human donor with melanoma.

The V gene is TRBV7-8, the J gene TRBJ2-7, with 11 bases identical to TRBD2. Germline-derived CDR1 and CDR2 are SGHVS and FQNEAQ. This CDR3 is built from 14 residues. V shed 5 bases and J 3 bases; nucleotides not matched to a gene: 3. DNA of the CDR3: TGTGCCAGCAGCCCTGGGACTAGCGGCTACGAGCAGTACTTC. This translates into CASSPGTSGYEQYF.

This chain links TRBV7-9 with TRBJ2-5, with TRBD1 identical over 12 bases. The CDR3 runs 16 residues. J gave up 4 bases and V 2 bases, and 5 bases lay outside the gene matches. The germline gives CDR1 SEHNR, CDR2 FQNEAQ (reference sequence). The CDR3: CASSLPRDRGPETQYF. Written as DNA, the CDR3 is TGTGCCAGCAGCTTACCCCGGGACAGGGGGCCAGAGACCCAGTACTTC.

The chain links TRBV9 to TRBJ1-1; D ambiguous. Germline V gene data show CDR1 as SGDLS and CDR2 as YYNGEE. V was trimmed by 0 bases and J by 4 bases, leaving 7 bases between them. The CDR3 totals 13 residues. The CDR3 region has the DNA TGTGCCAGCAGCGTAGACCACGGCACTGAAGCTTTCTTT. Translating it yields CASSVDHGTEAFF.

A few counts support this clone. The V call is TRBV29-1, the J call TRBJ1-1; the match to TRBD1 covers 7 bases. J was trimmed by 1 base and V by 1 base; bases with no gene match: 3. CDR1 and CDR2 from the germline V gene are SQVTM and ANQGSEA. This CDR3 is built from 14 residues. The CDR3 here is CSVEAQGGNTEAFF. CDR3 DNA: TGCAGCGTTGAAGCCCAGGGGGGGAACACTGAAGCTTTCTTT.

The gene calls are TRBV6-5 and TRBJ1-2, with 9 positions matching TRBD1. Losses at the gene ends were 9 bases for V and 4 bases for J; bases not matched to a gene: 3. The CDR3 spans 12 residues. The V gene's germline CDR1 is MNHEY and CDR2 SVGAGI. CDR3 sequence: CASTDRGYGYTF. Here the CDR3 DNA reads TGTGCCAGTACGGACAGGGGCTATGGCTACACCTTC.

This clone was detected only a few times. The V call is TRBV25-1, the J call TRBJ1-5; TRBD1 might be the D (5 bases). From germline, CDR1 is MGHDK and CDR2 SYGVNS. The ends were cut back, 2 bases at V and 7 bases at J, with 12 bases in the middle. CDR3 length: 14 amino acids. DNA of the CDR3: TGTGCCAGCAGTGAACTTTGGGGGGACCAGCCCCAGCATTTT. Protein product: CASSELWGDQPQHF.

CDR3 in DNA: TGTGCCATCAGCAATCAGCGGGAGGGCCTCTACAATGAGCAGTTCTTC. This translates into CAISNQREGLYNEQFF. This chain connects TRBV10-3 to TRBJ2-1; 10 bases are shared with TRBD2. Trimming cost V 6 bases and J 3 bases; bases outside gene matches: 8. CDR3 size: 16 residues. CDR1 and CDR2 from the germline V gene are ENHRY and SYGVKD.

This rearrangement joins TRBV5-6 to TRBJ2-5, with D perhaps matching TRBD2 (5 bases). The J call may be in error: the DNA end matches TRBJ2-7 better. The CDR3 contains 15 residues. The V gene's germline CDR1 is SGHDT and CDR2 YYEEEE. CDR3: CASSLEGEMSYEQYF. In nucleotides, the CDR3 is TGTGCCAGCAGCTTGGAGGGAGAGATGTCCTACGAGCAGTACTTC.

V gene TRBV11-2 combines with J gene TRBJ2-7, with D possibly matching TRBD1 (6 bases). The CDR3 is 14 residues long. The germline V gene encodes CDR1 SGHAT and CDR2 FQNNGV. The ends were cut back, 1 base at V and 3 bases at J, with 10 bases in the middle. CDR3 nucleotide sequence: TGTGCCAGCAGCTTAGGTACAGGGCTCTACGAGCAGTACTTC. Translating gives CASSLGTGLYEQYF.

This chain links TRBV4-3 with TRBJ2-7, with unresolved D. The CDR3 runs 13 residues. CDR1 is LGHNA, CDR2 YSLEER, per germline. With 0 bases removed from V and 3 bases from J, the gap between germline ends came to 6 bases. The CDR3 loop is CASSQEQYYEQYF. DNA of the CDR3: TGCGCCAGCAGCCAAGAACAGTACTACGAGCAGTACTTC.

The table lists this clone with a few counts. The rearrangement joins TRBV5-6 to TRBJ2-3; 11 bases fit TRBD2. The CDR3 contains 16 residues. Germline CDR1 SGHDT, CDR2 YYEEEE. V dropped 4 bases and J dropped 4; count of bases not matched to a gene: 8. In DNA, the CDR3 is TGTGCCAGCAGCCGGTTTAGCGGGGGGGGAGCAGATACGCAGTATTTT. It is translated as CASSRFSGGGADTQYF.

The chain links TRBV2 to TRBJ2-7; TRBD1 aligns across 8 bases. Germline loops: CDR1 SNHLY, CDR2 FYNNEI. V trimming: 6 bases; J trimming: 4 bases; junction bases outside the gene matches: 8. This CDR3 spans 14 amino acids. CDR3 sequence (DNA): TGTGCCAGCAGACAGGGGGTGACGCGGTACGAGCAGTACTTC. Encoded protein: CASRQGVTRYEQYF. The full variable domain, rest sourced from reference TRBV2 and TRBJ2-7, is EPEVTQTPSHQVTQMGQEVILRCVPISNHLYFYWYRQILGQKVEFLVSFYNNEISEKSEIFDDQFSVERPDGSNFTLKIRSTKLEDSAMYFCASRQGVTRYEQYFGPGTRLTVT.

The chain combines TRBV5-3 with TRBJ2-7; 7 positions agree with TRBD1. TRBV5-3 is reported as an ORF; its role is uncertain. V was pared by 8 bases and J by 4 bases, with 9 bases of the junction left unmatched. This CDR3 has 13 residues. This CDR3 is CASSQGGRYEQYF. The CDR3 DNA reads TGTGCCAGCAGCCAAGGGGGCAGATACGAGCAGTACTTC.

There are a few counts of this clone. The V gene is TRBV6-5, the J gene TRBJ1-5; D is ambiguous. The CDR3 length is 14 residues. V was cut by 3 bases and J by 3 bases, with 9 bases left in between. Germline lookup yields CDR1 MNHEY and CDR2 SVGAGI. CDR3: CASSYKASNQPQHF. CDR3 sequence (DNA): TGTGCCAGCAGTTATAAAGCCTCCAATCAGCCCCAGCATTTT.

This sequence joins TRBV11-3 and TRBJ2-7; D might be TRBD1 (5 bases). V was clipped by 8 bases and J by 0 bases, with 11 bases between them. Germline CDR1 SGHNT, CDR2 YENEEA. The CDR3 extends over 13 amino acids. CDR3 DNA sequence: TGTGCCAGCGTAGGGGCCAACTCCTACGAGCAGTACTTC. As protein: CASVGANSYEQYF.

The rearrangement links TRBV29-1 to TRBJ2-7; 7 bases fit TRBD1. The CDR3 sequence is 13 residues long. Per germline, CDR1 SQVTM and CDR2 ANQGSEA. Germline trimming cut 6 bases from V and 0 bases from J; bases unmatched to any gene: 5. The CDR3 is CSVSTGSSYEQYF. In DNA, the CDR3 is TGCAGCGTCTCGACAGGGAGCTCCTACGAGCAGTACTTC.

This clone qualifies as medium-sized. The chain recombines TRBV15 with TRBJ2-7; 9 bases align to TRBD2. Germline-derived CDR1 and CDR2 are LNHNV and YYDKDF (reference sequence). This CDR3 is 14 amino acids long. CDR3 coding DNA: TGTGCCACCAGCAGTGAAACGGGACTAGCCTCGCTTTCGGTC. Its protein is CATSSETGLASLSV.

The chain couples TRBV30 to TRBJ2-7, with 11 bases aligning to TRBD1. The CDR3 loop spans 17 amino acids. The V gene end was trimmed by 5 bases and the J gene end by 3 bases; junction bases not matched to a gene: 15. Per germline, CDR1 GTSNPN and CDR2 SVGIG (reference sequence). CDR3 region: CAWGAGTGGNLIYEQYF. CDR3 sequence (DNA): TGTGCCTGGGGGGCCGGGACAGGGGGTAACCTTATCTACGAGCAGTACTTC.

The chain has TRBV7-6 and TRBJ1-6; D not resolved. Trimming removed 2 bases from V and 0 bases from J, with 5 bases in between. Germline CDR1 and CDR2: SGHVS and FNYEAQ. The CDR3 sequence is 15 residues long. This CDR3 reads CASSLSGSYNSPLHF. In DNA, the CDR3 is TGTGCCAGCAGCTTATCCGGCTCCTATAATTCACCCCTCCACTTT.

This clone was picked up a small number of times. The chain couples TRBV19 to TRBJ2-7, with TRBD1 matching 10 bases. The CDR3 sequence is 14 residues long. V was pared by 7 bases and J by 3 bases, with 6 bases of the junction left unmatched. Germline V gene lookup returns CDR1 LNHDA and CDR2 SQIVND (reference sequence). This CDR3 reads CASNPRDRGYEQYF. The DNA of the CDR3 is TGTGCCAGTAATCCCCGGGACAGGGGCTACGAGCAGTACTTC.

This chain uses TRBV30 with TRBJ2-6, with 10 bases lining up with TRBD1. The germline gives CDR1 GTSNPN, CDR2 SVGIG (reference sequence). The CDR3 extends over 16 amino acids. V was clipped by 4 bases and J by 2 bases; unmatched bases: 5. The CDR3 is CAWIPGTGAGANVLTF. DNA for the CDR3: TGTGCCTGGATCCCCGGGACAGGGGCTGGGGCCAACGTCCTGACTTTC.

A few counts support this clone. The chain combines TRBV28 with TRBJ2-5; 8 positions match TRBD1. This CDR3 region has 16 residues. Looked up from germline, CDR1 is MDHEN and CDR2 is SYDVKM. The junction had 6 bases not matched to a gene; V was cut back by 1 base and J by 2 bases. The CDR3 protein is CASSLSTGVPQETQYF. In nucleotides, the CDR3 is TGTGCCAGCAGTTTATCGACAGGGGTCCCACAAGAGACCCAGTACTTC.

This chain connects TRBV6-5 to TRBJ1-5, with TRBD1 matching 8 bases. Per germline, CDR1 MNHEY and CDR2 SVGAGI. Unmatched junction bases numbered 3, after V lost 2 bases and J lost 3 bases. CDR3 length: 15 residues. The CDR3: CASSYGQGANQPQHF. In DNA, the CDR3 is TGTGCCAGCAGTTACGGCCAGGGGGCCAATCAGCCCCAGCATTTT.